The 3 T cell receptor beta chains presented below share a single source sample, sequenced in a study of T cells in Graves' hyperthyroidism and ophthalmopathy. The investigators amplified TCR beta CDR3 regions from RNA transcripts. With the HTBI primer set, the TCR CDR3 went through a first round of RT-PCR. TCRdb redid the calling of the multiplex PCR reads with MiXCR, one entry per CDR3 protein. The data contain hundreds of thousands of distinct CDR3 sequences, roughly 17% of them singletons. Sequences were obtained from blood. Every receptor here comes from a woman aged 18-35 years with Graves' ophthalmopathy.

Ten or more counts support this clonotype. V is TRBV20-1 and J is TRBJ1-4; 9 nucleotides line up with TRBD1. The CDR3 loop spans 14 amino acids. CDR1 and CDR2 (germline): DFQATT, SNEGSKA (reference sequence). Losses at the gene ends were 2 bases for V and 4 bases for J; bases not matched to a gene: 2. The CDR3 DNA reads as TGCAGTGCTAGACCGGGACAGGGTAATGAAAAACTGTTTTTT. This codes for CSARPGQGNEKLFF.

This clonotype was picked up many times. The chain has TRBV19 and TRBJ2-1; 7 nucleotides match TRBD2. The germline CDR1 and CDR2 sequences are LNHDA and SQIVND (reference sequence). The CDR3 has 15 residues. V shed 1 base, J shed 10 bases, and the junction held 10 bases outside the gene matches. In DNA, the CDR3 is TGTGCCAGTAGTATAGCGGGCGGGAGTAGGAACGAGCAGTTCTTC. The encoded protein is CASSIAGGSRNEQFF.

There are a few counts of this clonotype. The chain combines TRBV19 with TRBJ2-5; D is uncertain. Trimming removed 0 bases at V and 5 bases at J, with 7 bases between. The CDR3 sequence is 13 residues long. Germline V gives CDR1 LNHDA, CDR2 SQIVND (reference sequence). CDR3 nucleotide sequence: TGTGCCAGTAGTATAGATCTCGGGGAGACCCAGTACTTC. Translated: CASSIDLGETQYF.